The T cell receptor (beta chain) under discussion was sequenced for a study of blood T cell repertoires in COVID-19. Study-level information: COVID-19 samples, acute and convalescent, were from the United States, Italy and Spain.

Participant-given clinical history determined each cohort assignment. Cohort 3 recovered donors had two negative PCRs, clearance, or symptom resolution. The method was immunoSEQ multiplex PCR; TCRdb's version includes in-frame clones alone and lacks a portion of them. The sample carries 200,000 to 250,000 clones, roughly 86% recorded once. Germline V lookup: CDR1 MNHNY, CDR2 SVGAGI (reference sequence). V lost 2 bases and J lost 6; bases outside the gene matches: 8. The CDR3 is 15 amino acids. The clonotype originates from a woman aged 50 to 60 who had recovered from COVID-19. The chain is built from TRBV6-6 and TRBJ2-7; TRBD1 aligns across 9 bases. Sample: PBMCs or T cells enriched from blood (not recorded which). The CDR3 DNA reads as TGTGCCAGCAGTTACCCCGGGACAGGGTCTTTCGAGCAGTACTTC. Translated, it gives CASSYPGTGSFEQYF.